This is a list of T cell receptor beta chains from one sample in a study of cytomegalovirus exposure and HLA in healthy donors. Sequencing used immunoSEQ multiplex PCR; TCRdb keeps in-frame clones, though not all of them. The repertoire holds approximately 200,000 clones, with over 60% as singletons. Sample: PBMCs. All receptors come from a young man in good health and CMV-seronegative. Both conserved end residues are part of each CDR3. D genes are given only for firm matches. Clone size is stated in some rows and not others, as once, few, many or a class when expanded.

j_call,clone_size,d_call,v_call,cdr3_nt,cdr3_aa
TRBJ2-3,-,TRBD2,TRBV4-3,TGCGCCAGCAGCCAAGATCTCGCTAGCGGGGGAGGTACGCAGTATTTT,CASSQDLASGGGTQYF
TRBJ2-2,-,-,TRBV7-6,TGTGCCAGCAGCACCGGTCTTTTCGGGAACACCGGGGAGCTGTTTTTT,CASSTGLFGNTGELFF
TRBJ2-7,-,TRBD2,TRBV4-2,TGTGCCAGCAGCCAAGGCTCCGGGACTAGCGGGAGTAACTACAAGCAGTACTTC,CASSQGSGTSGSNYKQYF
TRBJ2-7,-,TRBD2,TRBV5-1,TGCGCTAGCGCAGCTAGCGGTGGATACGAGCAGTACTTC,CASAASGGYEQYF
TRBJ2-1,-,-,TRBV25-1,TGTGCCAGCAGTGAAAGCGGTCTGAGCTCCTACAATGAACAGTTCTTC,CASSESGLSSYNEQFF
TRBJ2-2,-,-,TRBV5-1,TGCGCCAGCAGCTCTGGGGGGGCACTGAACACCGGGGAGCTGTTTTTT,CASSSGGALNTGELFF
TRBJ2-7,-,-,TRBV5-1,TGCGCCAGCAGCTCGGATGGGCTTCCCTACGAGCAGTACTTC,CASSSDGLPYEQYF
TRBJ2-7,once,-,TRBV7-2,TGTGCCAGCAGCTTAGTTACAGGGGAGCAGTACTTC,CASSLVTGEQYF
TRBJ2-2,-,-,TRBV28,TGTGCCAGCAGTTTATGGGCAGGGGCCACCGGGGAGCTGTTTTTT,CASSLWAGATGELFF
TRBJ2-7,-,TRBD2,TRBV25-1,TGTGCCAGCAGTGAATCGCTGGGGGGGACTCTCTACTTC,CASSESLGGTLYF
TRBJ2-3,once,TRBD1,TRBV18,TGTGCCAGCTCACCACCATTTTTCCAGGGGGCCACAGATACGCAGTATTTT,CASSPPFFQGATDTQYF
TRBJ1-2,-,TRBD1,TRBV2,TGTGCCAGAACCCGACAGGGGCGGTATGGCTACACCTTC,CARTRQGRYGYTF
TRBJ2-5,once,-,TRBV15,TGTGCCACCAGCAGAGAATACAGGGAGTTCGAGACCCAGTACTTC,CATSREYREFETQYF
TRBJ2-7,once,TRBD2,TRBV5-1,TGCGCCAGCAGCTTGCTAGCGGGAGGGAAAAAAGGCGGGGCCTACGAGCAGTACTTC,CASSLLAGGKKGGAYEQYF